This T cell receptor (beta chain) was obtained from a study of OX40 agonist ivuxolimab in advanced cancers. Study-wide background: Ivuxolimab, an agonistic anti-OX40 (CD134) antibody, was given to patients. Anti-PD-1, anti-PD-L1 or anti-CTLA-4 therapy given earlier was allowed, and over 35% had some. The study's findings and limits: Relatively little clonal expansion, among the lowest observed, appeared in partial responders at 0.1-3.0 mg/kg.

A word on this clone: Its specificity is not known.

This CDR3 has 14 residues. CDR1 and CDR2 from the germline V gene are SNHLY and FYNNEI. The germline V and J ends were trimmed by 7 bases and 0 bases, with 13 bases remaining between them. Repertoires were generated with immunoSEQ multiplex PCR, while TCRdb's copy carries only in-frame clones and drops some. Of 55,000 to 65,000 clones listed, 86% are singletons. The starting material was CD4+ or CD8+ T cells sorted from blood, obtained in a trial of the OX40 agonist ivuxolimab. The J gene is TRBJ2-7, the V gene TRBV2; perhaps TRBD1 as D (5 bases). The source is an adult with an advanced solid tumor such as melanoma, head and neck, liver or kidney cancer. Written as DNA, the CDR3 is TGTGCCAGCAATCCGGGCAGGGCCTCCTACGAGCAGTACTTC. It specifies CASNPGRASYEQYF.